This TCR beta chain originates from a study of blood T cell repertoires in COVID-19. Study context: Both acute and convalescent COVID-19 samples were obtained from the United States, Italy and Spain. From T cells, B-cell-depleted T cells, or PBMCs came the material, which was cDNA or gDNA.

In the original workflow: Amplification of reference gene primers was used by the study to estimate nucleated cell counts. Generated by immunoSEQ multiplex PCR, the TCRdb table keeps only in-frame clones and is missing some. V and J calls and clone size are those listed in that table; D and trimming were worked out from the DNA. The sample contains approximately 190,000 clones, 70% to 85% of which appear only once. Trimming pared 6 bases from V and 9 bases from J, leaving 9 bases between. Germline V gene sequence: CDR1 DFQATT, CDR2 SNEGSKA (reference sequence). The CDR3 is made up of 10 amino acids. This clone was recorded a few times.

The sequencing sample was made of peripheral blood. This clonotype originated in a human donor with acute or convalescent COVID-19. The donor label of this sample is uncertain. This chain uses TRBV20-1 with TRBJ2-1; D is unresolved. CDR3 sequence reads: CSAQAIEQFF. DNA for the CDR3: TGCAGTGCGCAAGCGATTGAGCAGTTCTTC.